The rows below give T cell receptor beta chains drawn from one sample of a study of vaccination and CD4 T cells after COVID-19. These receptors are not linked to any known antigen. TCRdb independently ran MiXCR on the PCR reads; one entry per CDR3 protein. The data hold 20,000 to 25,000 distinct CDR3 sequences, with less than 65% observed a single time. Sample: CD4+ T cells from blood, cultured in vitro, taken after SARS-CoV-2 vaccination. The receptors come from a human donor who received a COVID-19 vaccine. Both conserved end residues are part of each CDR3. The D gene is left open where the match is weak. Rows give clone size only sometimes, using once, few, many, or a class for an expanded clone.

TRBV4-2,.,.,TRBJ2-7,TGTGCCAGCAGCCCCGAAGGGGGGGAGTCCTACGAGCAGTACTTC,CASSPEGGESYEQYF
TRBV12-3/TRBV12-4,.,.,TRBJ1-3,TGTGCCAGCAGTTTAGCGGCCGGCAGACCTGGAAACACCATATATTTT,CASSLAAGRPGNTIYF
TRBV6-5,.,.,TRBJ1-1,TGTGCCAGCAGTTATAAAGGGAGGCCCAGGAACACTGAAGCTTTCTTT,CASSYKGRPRNTEAFF
TRBV19,.,few,TRBJ2-7,TGTGCCAGTAGTATTACCGACGGCGGGGCCGAGCAGTACTTC,CASSITDGGAEQYF
TRBV24-1,.,.,TRBJ2-6,TGTGCCACTTCGGTAGCTTTTTCCGGGGCCAACGTCCTGACTTTC,CATSVAFSGANVLTF
TRBV29-1,.,.,TRBJ1-2,TGCAGCGTTGAAGAAAGGGGCTATGGCTACACCTTC,CSVEERGYGYTF
TRBV12-3/TRBV12-4,.,.,TRBJ1-2,TGTGCCAGCAGTTTCTCGATCCGGGGTGGCTACACCTTC,CASSFSIRGGYTF
TRBV29-1,.,.,TRBJ1-2,TGCAGCGTTGGTCCAGGGAGTGGGGATGGCTACACCTTC,CSVGPGSGDGYTF
TRBV30,.,.,TRBJ1-5,TGTGCCTGGAGTGTACCCGAGGGCAATCAGCCCCAGCATTTT,CAWSVPEGNQPQHF
TRBV6-5,.,.,TRBJ2-5,TGTGCCAGCAGTTACTCCCAGTGGGAGACCCAGTACTTC,CASSYSQWETQYF
TRBV10-1,.,.,TRBJ1-2,TGCGCCAGCAGTGGCGGGGATTATGGCTACACCTTC,CASSGGDYGYTF
TRBV6-5,.,few,TRBJ1-6,TGTGCCAGCAGTTATTACCCCGGACGGAGGAATTCACCCCTCCACTTT,CASSYYPGRRNSPLHF
TRBV7-9,.,.,TRBJ1-3,TGTGCCAGCAGCTTATTATCTATTGTGGACACCATATATTTT,CASSLLSIVDTIYF
TRBV11-3,TRBD2,medium-sized,TRBJ2-5,TGTGCCAGCAGCCAAATTCTAGCGGGGGCCTCCCCAGAGACCCAGTACTTC,CASSQILAGASPETQYF
TRBV30,TRBD1,.,TRBJ1-3,TGTGCCTCGGACAGGACTGGAAACACCATATATTTT,CASDRTGNTIYF
TRBV7-9,.,.,TRBJ1-1,TGTGCCAGCAGTCTGAACACAGGGAACCCCGTGAACACTGAAGCTTTCTTT,CASSLNTGNPVNTEAFF
TRBV10-3,.,few,TRBJ2-5,TGTGCCACGAAACTAGGGGAGACCCAGTACTTC,CATKLGETQYF
TRBV6-1,.,.,TRBJ2-7,TGTGCCAGCAGTGAACGTGGGGCAGAGTCCTACGAGCAGTACTTC,CASSERGAESYEQYF
TRBV5-4,TRBD2,.,TRBJ2-3,TGTGCCAGCAGCATGGGACTAGCGGGCGCAGATACGCAGTATTTT,CASSMGLAGADTQYF
TRBV2,.,.,TRBJ2-5,TGTGCCAGCAAAGGGACCCCTGGGACCCAGTACTTC,CASKGTPGTQYF
TRBV19,.,few,TRBJ1-1,TGTGCCAGTAGTACCTTGGCTAACACTGAAGCTTTCTTT,CASSTLANTEAFF
TRBV30,.,.,TRBJ1-6,TGTGCCTGGAGTGGGCAGTACAATTCACCCCTCCACTTT,CAWSGQYNSPLHF
TRBV5-4,.,.,TRBJ1-1,TGTGCCAGCGCAGGACAAATCAACGAGGGGGACACTGAAGCTTTCTTT,CASAGQINEGDTEAFF
TRBV24-1,.,few,TRBJ1-5,TGTGCCACCAGTGAGGACGGGTGGGATCAGCCCCAGCATTTT,CATSEDGWDQPQHF
TRBV27,TRBD2,.,TRBJ2-1,TGTGCCAGCACCCTAACCCCTCTAGCGGGGGTCGGACTTGAGCAGTTCTTC,CASTLTPLAGVGLEQFF
TRBV19,.,.,TRBJ1-3,TGTGCCAGTAGTCCCTCGGGGTCTCGTGGAAACACCATATATTTT,CASSPSGSRGNTIYF
TRBV20-1,.,few,TRBJ1-2,TGCAGTGCTAGAGGGCGAGTGTGGGGCTACACCTTC,CSARGRVWGYTF
TRBV29-1,.,.,TRBJ1-1,TGCAGCTTACTCGAAGGGGAGGGTGAAGCTTTCTTT,CSLLEGEGEAFF
TRBV5-4,.,.,TRBJ1-3,TGTGCCAGCAGCTTGGCGGGGGCGCGAAACACCATATATTTT,CASSLAGARNTIYF
TRBV12-3/TRBV12-4,.,.,TRBJ2-2,TGTGCCAGCATCCGGAACACCGGGGAGCTGTTTTTT,CASIRNTGELFF
TRBV5-4,TRBD2,.,TRBJ2-7,TGTGCCAGCAGCATACCGGGACTAGCGGGGTCCTACTACGAGCAGTACTTC,CASSIPGLAGSYYEQYF
TRBV19,.,once,TRBJ1-6,TGTGCCAGTAGTATGGCCCCGACTGTACATAATTCACCCCTCCACTTT,CASSMAPTVHNSPLHF
TRBV18,.,.,TRBJ1-1,TGTGCCAGCTCACCCCGATCGGTTGAGGTCACTGAAGCTTTCTTT,CASSPRSVEVTEAFF
TRBV20-1,TRBD1,.,TRBJ1-1,TGCAGTGCTGGGGGACAGGGGAACACTGAAGCTTTCTTT,CSAGGQGNTEAFF
TRBV27,.,.,TRBJ2-1,TGTGCCAGCAGTTTGGTCGGTTGGGACAAAGACAATGAGCAGTTCTTC,CASSLVGWDKDNEQFF
TRBV20-1,TRBD2,.,TRBJ2-1,TGCAGTGCAAATAGCGGGAACTCCTACAATGAGCAGTTCTTC,CSANSGNSYNEQFF
TRBV27,.,.,TRBJ2-3,TGTGCCAGCAGCTTCGAGGAGCCTAGCACAGATACGCAGTATTTT,CASSFEEPSTDTQYF
TRBV2,.,.,TRBJ2-3,TGTGCCAGCAACGGCAGGTCCACAGATACGCAGTATTTT,CASNGRSTDTQYF
TRBV7-9,.,.,TRBJ1-2,TGTGCCAGCAGCTCCCTCGGGAGACCTAACTATGGCTACACCTTC,CASSSLGRPNYGYTF
TRBV20-1,TRBD2,.,TRBJ2-3,TGCAGTGCTAGAGCGGGCGGGGGAAGCACAGATACGCAGTATTTT,CSARAGGGSTDTQYF
TRBV30,.,.,TRBJ1-4,TGTGCCTGGAGCACGGGACTTAATGAAAAACTGTTTTTT,CAWSTGLNEKLFF
TRBV7-2,.,once,TRBJ2-2,TGTGCCAGCAGCCTATCGCGTTCAACCGGGGAGCTGTTTTTT,CASSLSRSTGELFF
TRBV5-4,.,.,TRBJ1-1,TGTGCCAGCAGCCGGCAACAGGACGCCATGAACACTGAAGCTTTCTTT,CASSRQQDAMNTEAFF
TRBV2,.,few,TRBJ2-3,TGTGCCAGCAGTGAAAGAGCGCGGACGCAACATACGCAGTATTTT,CASSERARTQHTQYF
TRBV20-1,.,few,TRBJ1-1,TGCAGTGCTAGAGCCCGGGACGGGCTCCTTGGGGAAGCTTTCTTT,CSARARDGLLGEAFF
TRBV20-1,TRBD1,.,TRBJ2-7,TGCAGTGCTAGAGGTGGCAGGGGGACCTACGAGCAGTACTTC,CSARGGRGTYEQYF
TRBV12-3/TRBV12-4,.,.,TRBJ1-2,TGTGCCAGCAGTCCTATGCCCGGACAGCCTTATGGCTACACCTTC,CASSPMPGQPYGYTF
TRBV19,.,.,TRBJ1-1,TGTGCCAGTAGACAACTGACAGGTTGGGACACTGAAGCTTTCTTT,CASRQLTGWDTEAFF
TRBV19,TRBD1,few,TRBJ1-2,TGTGCCAGTAGTATCAGGGGGGGCTCAGGGGGCTACACCTTC,CASSIRGGSGGYTF
TRBV24-1,.,few,TRBJ2-3,TGTGCCACCAGTGAAGCAGGTAAAGTGGATACGCAGTATTTT,CATSEAGKVDTQYF
TRBV7-6,.,.,TRBJ1-2,TGTGCCAGCAGCCTATCCGGGAGTACTAATCGCTACACCTTC,CASSLSGSTNRYTF
TRBV27,TRBD2,once,TRBJ2-7,TGTGCCAGCAGCCCCTTCCGACTAGCGGGGGGGCTAGGGTCCTACGAGCAGTACTTC,CASSPFRLAGGLGSYEQYF
TRBV9,.,.,TRBJ1-2,TGTGCCAGCAGCGTTACCCAGGAAGCTGAGTCCTATGGCTACACCTTC,CASSVTQEAESYGYTF
TRBV7-9,TRBD1,few,TRBJ2-7,TGTGCCAGCAGCTTAGCAACCGGGACAGGTACCTACGAGCAGTACTTC,CASSLATGTGTYEQYF
TRBV2,.,few,TRBJ1-2,TGTGCCAGCAGTGAAGGGCAGGCCTATGGCTACACCTTC,CASSEGQAYGYTF
TRBV6-2/TRBV6-3,.,.,TRBJ2-2,TGTGCCAGCAGTTTTAGGCAGGGGAACACCGGGGAGCTGTTTTTT,CASSFRQGNTGELFF
TRBV20-1,TRBD1,.,TRBJ1-1,TGCAGTGCCGCGACAGGGGACGCTGAAGCTTTCTTT,CSAATGDAEAFF